These 23 T cell receptor beta chains originate from one sample sequenced in a study of blood T cells in healthy people across ages. A sample-barcoded 5' primer and a J-beta primer mix were used in a second PCR of roughly 7 to 11 cycles. TCRdb redid the calling of the 5' RACE reads with MiXCR, one entry per CDR3 protein. This sample has roughly 1.5 million distinct CDR3 sequences, with approximately 42% found just once. Sequencing was performed on blood. Receptor source: a woman between 18 and 29 years old in good health.

The rearrangement links TRBV20-1 to TRBJ2-1; 11 bases fit TRBD2. The V gene's germline CDR1 is DFQATT and CDR2 SNEGSKA (reference sequence). There are 15 residues in the CDR3. After removal of 1 base from V and 5 bases from J, the junction contained 4 bases not matched to a gene. The CDR3: CSARGGTSGNNEQFF. The CDR3 region has the DNA TGCAGTGCTAGAGGGGGGACTAGCGGAAACAATGAGCAGTTCTTC.

The V and J genes are TRBV12-3 or TRBV12-4 and TRBJ1-2; TRBD1 matches at 11 bases. V lost 5 bases and J lost 4; bases outside the gene matches: 9. The CDR3 runs to 16 residues. DNA for the CDR3: TGTGCCAGCAGTCCCCTCCGGGACAGGGGGTCCTATGGCTACACCTTC. It is translated as CASSPLRDRGSYGYTF.

This clonotype turned up a few times. The J gene is TRBJ2-3, the V gene TRBV20-1; TRBD2 is a possible D gene (5 bases). CDR1 is DFQATT, CDR2 SNEGSKA, per germline (reference sequence). V shed 2 bases and J shed 4 bases, with 10 bases lying between them. CDR3 size: 13 residues. CDR3 nucleotide sequence: TGCAGTGCTAGATCGGCGAGGGCAGATACGCAGTATTTT. It yields the protein CSARSARADTQYF.

This clonotype has ten or more counts. This chain joins TRBV7-9 and TRBJ2-7; D possibly uses TRBD1 or TRBD2 (5 bases each). Trimming removed 5 bases at V and 0 bases at J, with 17 bases between. Germline loops: CDR1 SEHNR, CDR2 FQNEAQ (reference sequence). The CDR3 is 16 residues long. The CDR3 loop is CASSAPGTKSSYEQYF. For the CDR3, the DNA is TGTGCCAGCAGCGCCCCCGGGACCAAAAGCTCCTACGAGCAGTACTTC. The full variable domain, completed using reference TRBV7-9 and TRBJ2-7, is DTGVSQNPRHKITKRGQNVTFRCDPISEHNRLYWYRQTLGQGPEFLTYFQNEAQLEKSRLLSDRFSAERPKGSFSTLEIQRTEQGDSAMYLCASSAPGTKSSYEQYFGPGTRLTVT.

Comment on this clonotype: A read error is the likely source, as a far larger clone sits one nucleotide away. The rearrangement uses TRBV27 and TRBJ2-1; D remains ambiguous. Looked up from germline, CDR1 is MNHEY and CDR2 is SMNVEV (reference sequence). CDR3 size: 11 residues. V was clipped by 1 base and J by 8 bases, with 3 bases between them. The CDR3 sequence: CASSLYHEQFF. Here the CDR3 DNA reads TGTGCCAGCAGTTTATACCATGAGCAGTTCTTC.

Notes on this clonotype: This sequence may be a read error, since a much larger clone differs from it by one base. The chain employs TRBV4-1 and TRBJ2-7; TRBD2 matches 11 bases. There are 18 residues in the CDR3. With V trimmed by 2 bases and J by 7 bases, 16 bases remained unmatched. CDR1 is MGHRA and CDR2 is YSYEKL in the germline V gene. In nucleotides, the CDR3 is TGCGCCAGCAGCCAAAAGCTCCGACTAGCGGGGCGCTACAATGAGCAGTACTTC. Protein sequence: CASSQKLRLAGRYNEQYF.

This clonotype was counted only a few times. The rearrangement joins TRBV29-1 to TRBJ2-5; D is perhaps TRBD1 or TRBD2 (5 bases each). The length of the CDR3 is 14 residues. Per germline, CDR1 SQVTM and CDR2 ANQGSEA. Trimming removed 3 bases at V and 11 bases at J, with 22 bases between. In nucleotides, the CDR3 is TGCAGCGTTGAGATATGGGGGTTCGGCAATGAGCAGTACTTC. Translating gives CSVEIWGFGNEQYF.

This clonotype was counted a few times. The chain is built from TRBV28 and TRBJ2-1; TRBD2 is a possible D gene (5 bases). The CDR3 length is 13 residues. CDR1 is MDHEN, CDR2 SYDVKM, per germline. V was clipped by 6 bases and J by 7 bases, with 13 bases between them. CDR3 loop: CASRRSAANEQFF. The CDR3 DNA reads TGTGCCAGCAGGAGATCAGCGGCTAATGAGCAGTTCTTC.

This chain connects TRBV27 to TRBJ2-1, with no clear D. The V gene lost 3 bases and the J gene lost 10 bases, with 22 bases spanning the gap. Germline V CDR1 and CDR2: MNHEY, SMNVEV (reference sequence). The CDR3 sequence is 16 residues long. CDR3 in amino acids: CASSFSAGMVSYEQFF. In DNA form, the CDR3 reads TGTGCCAGCAGTTTCTCTGCAGGAATGGTTTCCTACGAGCAGTTCTTC.

A few counts support this clonotype. The V and J genes are TRBV12-3 or TRBV12-4 and TRBJ2-3; D may be TRBD2 (5 bases). V was pared by 5 bases and J by 3 bases, with 15 bases between. The CDR3 has 15 amino acids. The CDR3 DNA sequence: TGTGCCAGCAGTCCCCAGGCCGGGGTTACAGATACGCAGTATTTT. Its translation: CASSPQAGVTDTQYF.

V gene TRBV12-3 or TRBV12-4 combines with J gene TRBJ2-5, with TRBD1 identical over 8 bases. After removal of 5 bases from V and 12 bases from J, the junction contained 14 bases not matched to a gene. The CDR3 extends over 14 amino acids. Written as DNA, the CDR3 is TGTGCCAGCAGTCTCCGGACAGGGTGGAGTGCCAAGTACTTC. Amino acid sequence: CASSLRTGWSAKYF.

The chain joins TRBV20-1 to TRBJ1-5; no clear D gene. The length of the CDR3 is 13 residues. Germline CDR1 and CDR2: DFQATT and SNEGSKA (reference sequence). Trimming removed 3 bases from V and 3 bases from J, with 9 bases in between. The CDR3 protein is CSASHPANQPQHF. The CDR3 coding sequence is TGCAGTGCTAGTCACCCTGCCAATCAGCCCCAGCATTTT.

The genes are TRBV11-1 and TRBJ1-4; 7 bases agree with TRBD1. V was clipped by 5 bases and J by 8 bases; unmatched bases: 8. Germline V lookup: CDR1 SGHAT, CDR2 FQDESV (reference sequence). This CDR3 is 14 amino acids long. This CDR3 is CASSKDRWNEKLFF. CDR3 DNA sequence: TGTGCCAGCAGCAAGGACAGGTGGAACGAAAAACTGTTTTTT.

In its sample, this clonotype was seen a few times. The rearrangement links TRBV3-1 to TRBJ2-3; maybe TRBD2 (6 bases). The germline gives CDR1 LGHDT, CDR2 YNNKEL (reference sequence). V lost 1 base to trimming and J lost 6 bases, with 20 bases between them. The CDR3 is made up of 17 amino acids. CDR3 in amino acids: CASSQGLLGDSGDTQYF. The CDR3 region has the DNA TGTGCCAGCAGCCAAGGCCTGCTCGGGGACTCTGGGGATACGCAGTATTTT.

This clonotype was found a few times. This sequence joins TRBV4-1 and TRBJ1-6, with D possibly being TRBD1 (5 bases). CDR3 length equals 13 residues. Per germline, CDR1 MGHRA and CDR2 YSYEKL. Trimming shortened V by 8 bases and J by 6 bases, and 11 bases separated the two germline ends. This CDR3 reads CASRAGGNSPLHF. CDR3 sequence (DNA): TGCGCCAGCCGAGCTGGGGGTAATTCACCCCTCCACTTT.

This clonotype was detected many times. The CDR3 DNA follows: TGTGCCAGCAGTATTTTTGGGGTCATGGAAGGCCAAGAGACCCAGTACTTC. It is translated as CASSIFGVMEGQETQYF. V and J are TRBV6-1 and TRBJ2-5; no firm D call. The CDR3 runs to 17 residues. Trimming removed 5 bases from V and 1 base from J, with 20 bases in between. Germline lookup yields CDR1 MNHNS and CDR2 SASEGT.

V and J are TRBV6-2 or TRBV6-3 and TRBJ2-5; 11 bases are a match to TRBD2. V was pared by 6 bases and J by 11 bases, with 17 bases of the junction left unmatched. The CDR3 runs 16 residues. Germline CDR1 and CDR2: MNHEY and SVGEGT. The CDR3 loop is CASRRLAGKGYNEQYF. CDR3 DNA sequence: TGTGCCAGCAGAAGACTAGCGGGAAAAGGCTACAATGAGCAGTACTTC.

The chain uses TRBV20-1 and TRBJ1-2, with TRBD1 identical over 7 bases. After removal of 5 bases from V and 7 bases from J, the junction contained 13 bases not matched to a gene. CDR1 and CDR2 from the germline V gene are DFQATT and SNEGSKA (reference sequence). The CDR3 sequence is 14 residues long. CDR3 DNA: TGCAGTGCTCCCACTCTAACAGGGGCTTCTGGCTACACCTTC. Its translation is CSAPTLTGASGYTF.

The chain has TRBV20-1 and TRBJ1-2; 7 bases fit TRBD1. Unmatched junction bases numbered 7, after V lost 4 bases and J lost 5 bases. The V gene's germline CDR1 is DFQATT and CDR2 SNEGSKA (reference sequence). The CDR3 sequence is 13 residues long. CDR3 bases: TGCAGTGCTACGCGGACAGGTGGTTATGGCTACACCTTC. It encodes CSATRTGGYGYTF.

The CDR3 loop is CASSQDSTGGHKETQYF. The CDR3 region has the DNA TGCGCCAGCAGCCAAGATTCCACAGGGGGCCACAAAGAGACCCAGTACTTC. The chain is built from TRBV4-1 and TRBJ2-5, with 9 bases aligning to TRBD1. V dropped 0 bases and J dropped 3; count of bases not matched to a gene: 8. Germline lookup yields CDR1 MGHRA and CDR2 YSYEKL. The CDR3 loop spans 17 amino acids.

This clonotype was picked up a small number of times. The chain couples TRBV29-1 to TRBJ2-1; D possibly uses TRBD1 or TRBD2 (5 bases each). This CDR3 is built from 13 residues. Per germline, CDR1 SQVTM and CDR2 ANQGSEA. Trimming removed 7 bases at V and 8 bases at J, with 18 bases between. The CDR3 sequence is CSGRDAAAHEQFF. As DNA, the CDR3 is TGCAGCGGACGGGACGCCGCAGCCCATGAGCAGTTCTTC.

This clonotype turned up a few times. The chain recombines TRBV6-2 or TRBV6-3 with TRBJ1-2, with 8 bases lining up with TRBD1. In germline, CDR1 is MNHEY, CDR2 SVGEGT. Germline trimming cut 5 bases from V and 6 bases from J; bases unmatched to any gene: 5. This CDR3 contains 13 residues. CDR3 DNA: TGTGCCAGCAGTCGACAGGGGTTCGATGGCTACACCTTC. This codes for CASSRQGFDGYTF.

V usage is TRBV7-9 and J usage is TRBJ1-1; the D gene is possibly TRBD1 (5 bases). V lost 1 base to trimming and J lost 2 bases, with 8 bases between them. Germline loops: CDR1 SEHNR, CDR2 FQNEAQ (reference sequence). The CDR3 covers 14 residues. The CDR3 is CASSLVDSNTEAFF. The CDR3 bases are TGTGCCAGCAGCTTAGTCGACAGCAACACTGAAGCTTTCTTT. Filled out from reference TRBV7-9 and TRBJ1-1, the complete variable domain reads DTGVSQNPRHKITKRGQNVTFRCDPISEHNRLYWYRQTLGQGPEFLTYFQNEAQLEKSRLLSDRFSAERPKGSFSTLEIQRTEQGDSAMYLCASSLVDSNTEAFFGQGTRLTVV.